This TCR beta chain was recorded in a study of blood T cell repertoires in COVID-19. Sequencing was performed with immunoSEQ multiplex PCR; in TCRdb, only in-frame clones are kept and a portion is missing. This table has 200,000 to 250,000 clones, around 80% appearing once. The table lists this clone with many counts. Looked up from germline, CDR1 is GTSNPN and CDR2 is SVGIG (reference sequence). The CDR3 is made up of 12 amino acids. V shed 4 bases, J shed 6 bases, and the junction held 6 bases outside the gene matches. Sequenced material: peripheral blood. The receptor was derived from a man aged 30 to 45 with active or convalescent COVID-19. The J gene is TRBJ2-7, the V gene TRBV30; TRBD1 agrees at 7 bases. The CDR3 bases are TGTGCCTGGACCAACAGGGGTTCCGAGCAGTACTTC. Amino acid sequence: CAWTNRGSEQYF.